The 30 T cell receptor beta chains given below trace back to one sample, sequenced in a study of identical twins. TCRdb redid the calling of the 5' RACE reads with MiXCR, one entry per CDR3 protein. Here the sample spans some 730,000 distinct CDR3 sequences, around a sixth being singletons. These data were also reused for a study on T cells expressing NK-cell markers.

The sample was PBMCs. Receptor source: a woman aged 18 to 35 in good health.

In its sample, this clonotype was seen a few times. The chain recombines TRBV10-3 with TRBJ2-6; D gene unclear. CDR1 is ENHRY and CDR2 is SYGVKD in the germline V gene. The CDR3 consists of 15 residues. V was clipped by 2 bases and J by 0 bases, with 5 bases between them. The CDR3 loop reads CAISEVGSGANVLTF. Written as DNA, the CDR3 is TGTGCCATCAGTGAGGTGGGCTCTGGGGCCAACGTCCTGACTTTC.

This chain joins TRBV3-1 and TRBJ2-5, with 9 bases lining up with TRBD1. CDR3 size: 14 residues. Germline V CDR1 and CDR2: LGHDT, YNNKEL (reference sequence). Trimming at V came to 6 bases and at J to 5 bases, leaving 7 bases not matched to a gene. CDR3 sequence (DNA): TGTGCCAGCAGTCGGACAGGGGCGGGGGAGACCCAGTACTTC. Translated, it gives CASSRTGAGETQYF.

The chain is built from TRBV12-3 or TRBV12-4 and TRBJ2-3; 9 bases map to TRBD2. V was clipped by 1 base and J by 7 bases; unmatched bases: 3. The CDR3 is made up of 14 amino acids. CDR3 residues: CASSLGSGGYTQYF. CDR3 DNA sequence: TGTGCCAGCAGTTTAGGTAGCGGGGGTTATACGCAGTATTTT.

The DNA for the CDR3 is TGTGCCAGCAGCGCGGACAGGGTGGAGACCCAGTACTTC. This translates into CASSADRVETQYF. This chain connects TRBV5-4 to TRBJ2-5; 8 nucleotides match TRBD1. From germline, CDR1 is SGHNT and CDR2 YYREEE (reference sequence). The CDR3 consists of 13 residues. V was clipped by 4 bases and J by 5 bases; unmatched bases: 4. The full variable domain, in which reference TRBV5-4 and TRBJ2-5 provide the parts outside the CDR3, is ETGVTQSPTHLIKTRGQQVTLRCSSQSGHNTVSWYQQALGQGPQFIFQYYREEENGRGNFPPRFSGLQFPNYSSELNVNALELDDSALYLCASSADRVETQYFGPGTRLLVL.

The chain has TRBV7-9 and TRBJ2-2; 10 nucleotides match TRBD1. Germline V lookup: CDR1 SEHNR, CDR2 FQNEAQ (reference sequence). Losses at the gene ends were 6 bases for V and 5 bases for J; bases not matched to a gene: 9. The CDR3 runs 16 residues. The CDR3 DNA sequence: TGTGCCAGCAGGGCGACAGGGGGCATGTGGACCGGGGAGCTGTTTTTT. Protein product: CASRATGGMWTGELFF.

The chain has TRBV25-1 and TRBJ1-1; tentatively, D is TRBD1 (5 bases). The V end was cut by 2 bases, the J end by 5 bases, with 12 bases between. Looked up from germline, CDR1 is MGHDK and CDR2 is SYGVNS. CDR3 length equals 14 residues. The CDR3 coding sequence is TGTGCCAGCAGTGAAAATCGACAGTTGACTGAAGCTTTCTTT. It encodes CASSENRQLTEAFF.

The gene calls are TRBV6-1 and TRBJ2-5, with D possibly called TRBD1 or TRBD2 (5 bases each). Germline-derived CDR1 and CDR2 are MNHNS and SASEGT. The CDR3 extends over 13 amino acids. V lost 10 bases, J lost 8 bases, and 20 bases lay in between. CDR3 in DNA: TGTGCCACCTTCCCGGGACGAGGGAAAACCCAGTACTTC. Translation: CATFPGRGKTQYF.

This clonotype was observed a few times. The CDR3 loop is CASSLFYASGNTIYF. The CDR3 nucleotides read TGCGCCAGCAGCTTGTTCTATGCCTCTGGAAACACCATATATTTT. The chain couples TRBV5-1 to TRBJ1-3; the D is unclear. This CDR3 has 15 amino acids. CDR1 is SGHRS and CDR2 is YFSETQ in the germline V gene. V gave up 1 base and J gave up 0 bases, with 8 bases separating them.

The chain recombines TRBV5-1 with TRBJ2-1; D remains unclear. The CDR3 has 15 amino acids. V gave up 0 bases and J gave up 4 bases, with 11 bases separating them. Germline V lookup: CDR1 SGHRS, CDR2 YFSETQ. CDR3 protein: CASSLAGEGYNEQFF. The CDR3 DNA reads TGCGCCAGCAGCTTGGCTGGGGAAGGTTACAATGAGCAGTTCTTC.

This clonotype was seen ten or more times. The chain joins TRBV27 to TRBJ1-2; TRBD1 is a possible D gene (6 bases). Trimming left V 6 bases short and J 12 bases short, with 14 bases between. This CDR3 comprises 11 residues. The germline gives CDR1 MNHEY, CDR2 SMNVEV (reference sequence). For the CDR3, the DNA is TGTGCCAGCAGGGGGGGCGGTCTGGACACCTTC. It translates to CASRGGGLDTF.

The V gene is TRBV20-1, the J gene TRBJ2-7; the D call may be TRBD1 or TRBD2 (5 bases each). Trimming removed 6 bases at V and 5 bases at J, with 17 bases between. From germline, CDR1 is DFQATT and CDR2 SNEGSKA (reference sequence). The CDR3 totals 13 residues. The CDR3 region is CSAKGSSTHEQYF. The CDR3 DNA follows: TGCAGTGCGAAGGGGAGTAGTACGCACGAGCAGTACTTC.

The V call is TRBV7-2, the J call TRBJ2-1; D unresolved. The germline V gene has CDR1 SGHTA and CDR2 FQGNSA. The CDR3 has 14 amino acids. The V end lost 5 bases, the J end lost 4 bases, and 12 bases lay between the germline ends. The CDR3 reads CASSPQLTYNEQFF. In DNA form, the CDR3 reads TGTGCCAGCAGCCCGCAGCTGACGTACAATGAGCAGTTCTTC.

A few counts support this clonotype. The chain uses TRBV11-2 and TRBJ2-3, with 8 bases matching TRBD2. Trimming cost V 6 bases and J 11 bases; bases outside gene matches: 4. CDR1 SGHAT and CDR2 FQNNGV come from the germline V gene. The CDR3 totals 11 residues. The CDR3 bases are TGTGCCAGCAGTCAGCGGGGGATGCAGTATTTT. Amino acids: CASSQRGMQYF.

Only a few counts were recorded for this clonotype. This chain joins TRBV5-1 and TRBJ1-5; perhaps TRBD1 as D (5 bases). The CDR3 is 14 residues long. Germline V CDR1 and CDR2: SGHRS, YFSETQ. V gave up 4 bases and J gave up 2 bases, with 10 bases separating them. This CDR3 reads CASSQGGGNQPQHF. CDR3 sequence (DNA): TGCGCCAGCAGCCAGGGTGGCGGCAATCAGCCCCAGCATTTT.

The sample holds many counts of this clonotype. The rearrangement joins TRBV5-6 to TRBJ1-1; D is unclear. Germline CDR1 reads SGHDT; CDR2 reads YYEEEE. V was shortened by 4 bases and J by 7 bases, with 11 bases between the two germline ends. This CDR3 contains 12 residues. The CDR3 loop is CASSLGSDEAFF. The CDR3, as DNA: TGTGCCAGCAGCCTGGGGTCAGATGAAGCTTTCTTT.

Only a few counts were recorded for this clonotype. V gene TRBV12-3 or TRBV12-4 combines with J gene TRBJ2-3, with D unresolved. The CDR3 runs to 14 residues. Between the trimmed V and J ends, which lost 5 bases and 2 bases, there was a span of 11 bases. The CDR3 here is CASSVQTYTDTQYF. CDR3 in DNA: TGTGCCAGCAGTGTACAGACCTACACAGATACGCAGTATTTT.

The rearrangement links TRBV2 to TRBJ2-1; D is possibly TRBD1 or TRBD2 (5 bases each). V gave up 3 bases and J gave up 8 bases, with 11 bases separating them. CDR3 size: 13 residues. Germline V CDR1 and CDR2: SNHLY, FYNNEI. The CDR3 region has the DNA TGTGCCAGCAGTGACGTTGGGGACGATGAGCAGTTCTTC. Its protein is CASSDVGDDEQFF.

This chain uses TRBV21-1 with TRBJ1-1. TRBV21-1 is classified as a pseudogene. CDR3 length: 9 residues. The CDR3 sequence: CASRPRTFF. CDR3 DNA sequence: TGTGCCAGCAGGCCTAGGACTTTCTTT.

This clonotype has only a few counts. Here the CDR3 DNA reads TGTGCCAGCAGTTCAGGCCGATTACTGGGAGGCTACACCTTC. Translating gives CASSSGRLLGGYTF. The rearrangement links TRBV12-3 or TRBV12-4 to TRBJ1-2; D is unresolved. The CDR3 has 14 residues. Deletions cut 4 bases from V and 8 bases from J, with 17 bases between.

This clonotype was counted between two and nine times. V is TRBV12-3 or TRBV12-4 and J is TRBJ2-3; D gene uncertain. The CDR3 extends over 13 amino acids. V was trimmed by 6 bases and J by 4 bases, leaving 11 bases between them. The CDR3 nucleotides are TGTGCCAGCAGACCTCGGGCCCCAGATACGCAGTATTTT. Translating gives CASRPRAPDTQYF.

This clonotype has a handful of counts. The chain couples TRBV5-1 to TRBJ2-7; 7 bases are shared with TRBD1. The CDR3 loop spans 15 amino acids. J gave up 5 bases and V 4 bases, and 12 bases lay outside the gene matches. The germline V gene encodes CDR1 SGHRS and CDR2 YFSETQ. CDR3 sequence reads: CASSPMTGIMNEQYF. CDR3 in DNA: TGCGCCAGCAGCCCCATGACAGGGATAATGAACGAGCAGTACTTC.

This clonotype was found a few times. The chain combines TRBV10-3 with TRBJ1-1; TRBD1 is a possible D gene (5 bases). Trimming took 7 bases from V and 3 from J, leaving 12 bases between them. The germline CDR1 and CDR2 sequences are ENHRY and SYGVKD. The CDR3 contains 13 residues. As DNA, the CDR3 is TGTGCCATCAATGCGGGGGAGGACACTGAAGCTTTCTTT. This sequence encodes CAINAGEDTEAFF.

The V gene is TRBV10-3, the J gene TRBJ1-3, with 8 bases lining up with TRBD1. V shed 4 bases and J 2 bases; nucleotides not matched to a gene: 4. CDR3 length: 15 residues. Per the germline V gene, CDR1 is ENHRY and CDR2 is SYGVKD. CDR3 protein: CAISAGTGPGNTIYF. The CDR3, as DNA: TGTGCCATCAGTGCCGGGACAGGCCCTGGAAACACCATATATTTT.

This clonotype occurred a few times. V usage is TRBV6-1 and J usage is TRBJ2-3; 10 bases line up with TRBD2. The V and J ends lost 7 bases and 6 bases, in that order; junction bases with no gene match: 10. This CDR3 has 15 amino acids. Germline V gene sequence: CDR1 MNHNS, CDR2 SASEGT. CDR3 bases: TGTGCCAGCAAGCAACTAGCGGGAAGGTCGGATACGCAGTATTTT. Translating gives CASKQLAGRSDTQYF.

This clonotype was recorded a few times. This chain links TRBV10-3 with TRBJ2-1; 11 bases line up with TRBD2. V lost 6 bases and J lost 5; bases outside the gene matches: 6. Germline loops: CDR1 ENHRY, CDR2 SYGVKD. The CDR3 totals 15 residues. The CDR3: CAIRATSGTDNEQFF. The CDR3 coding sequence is TGTGCCATCAGGGCGACTAGCGGGACCGACAATGAGCAGTTCTTC.

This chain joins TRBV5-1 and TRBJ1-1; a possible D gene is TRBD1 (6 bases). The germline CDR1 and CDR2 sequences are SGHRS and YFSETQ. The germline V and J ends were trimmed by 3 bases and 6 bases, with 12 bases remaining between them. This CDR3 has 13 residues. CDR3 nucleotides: TGCGCCAGCAGCTCCCTGGCAGGGGCTGAAGCTTTCTTT. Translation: CASSSLAGAEAFF.

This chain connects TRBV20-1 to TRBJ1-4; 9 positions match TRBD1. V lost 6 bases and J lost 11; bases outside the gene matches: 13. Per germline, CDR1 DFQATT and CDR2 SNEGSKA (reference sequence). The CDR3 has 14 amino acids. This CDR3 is CSAVEGQGSGKLFF. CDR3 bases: TGCAGTGCCGTAGAAGGACAGGGGAGCGGGAAACTGTTTTTT.

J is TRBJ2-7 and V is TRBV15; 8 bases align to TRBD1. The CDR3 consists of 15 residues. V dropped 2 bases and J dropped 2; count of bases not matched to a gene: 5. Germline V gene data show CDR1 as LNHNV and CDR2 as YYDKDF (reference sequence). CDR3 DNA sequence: TGTGCCACCAGCAGATCTGACAGGGGTCCCTACGAGCAGTACTTC. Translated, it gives CATSRSDRGPYEQYF.

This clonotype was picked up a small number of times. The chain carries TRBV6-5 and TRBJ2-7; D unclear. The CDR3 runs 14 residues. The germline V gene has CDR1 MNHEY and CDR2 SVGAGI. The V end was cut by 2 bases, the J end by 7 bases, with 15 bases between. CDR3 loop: CASSYAPPFGEQYF. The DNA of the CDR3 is TGTGCCAGCAGTTACGCGCCCCCCTTTGGGGAGCAGTACTTC.

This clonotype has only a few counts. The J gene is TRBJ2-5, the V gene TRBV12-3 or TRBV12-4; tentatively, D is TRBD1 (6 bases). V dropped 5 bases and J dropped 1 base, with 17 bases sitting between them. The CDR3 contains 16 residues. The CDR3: CASSPIQGMGQETQYF. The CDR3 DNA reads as TGTGCCAGCAGTCCAATACAGGGTATGGGCCAAGAGACCCAGTACTTC.